This T cell receptor beta chain was sequenced for a study of T cell responses to AZD1222 COVID-19 vaccine. This table comes from immunoSEQ multiplex PCR, and its TCRdb copy is limited to in-frame clones, with some not included. The table shows about 150,000 clones, with about 89% occurring only once. General study results and limits: Possibly, clonal diversity was underestimated; donors were largely white British and included more females. The study identified only five to seven AZD1222 recipients as seropositive at baseline.

The germline V gene has CDR1 SGDLS and CDR2 YYNGEE. The CDR3 sequence is 11 residues long. Trimming stripped 0 bases from V and 7 bases from J, with 5 bases between. In this sample, this clone turned up a few times. The antigen is unknown. The genes are TRBV9 and TRBJ2-7, with D hard to call. This clonotype originated in an adult in good health. The sample here was peripheral blood, taken on day 0 of AZD1222 vaccination. The CDR3 nucleotides are TGTGCCAGCAGCGTAGGAACGGAGCAGTACTTC. Amino acids: CASSVGTEQYF.